These 17 T cell receptor beta chains were sequenced from one sample in a study of cytomegalovirus exposure and HLA in healthy donors. The method was immunoSEQ multiplex PCR; TCRdb's version includes in-frame clones alone and lacks a portion of them. The data hold tens of thousands of clones, with over 85% observed a single time. Sequencing was done on a sample of PBMCs. These receptors were collected from a woman younger than 30 in good health and CMV-seronegative.

The V gene is TRBV28, the J gene TRBJ2-6; D unresolved. V lost 5 bases to trimming and J lost 6 bases, with 8 bases between them. Per germline, CDR1 MDHEN and CDR2 SYDVKM. This CDR3 has 13 residues. Here the CDR3 DNA reads TGTGCCAGCAGTCAGGCATCGGCCAACGTCCTGACTTTC. Amino acid sequence: CASSQASANVLTF. Using reference TRBV28 and TRBJ2-6 for the parts outside the CDR3, the full variable domain is DVKVTQSSRYLVKRTGEKVFLECVQDMDHENMFWYRQDPGLGLRLIYFSYDVKMKEKGDIPEGYSVSREKKERFSLILESASTNQTSMYLCASSQASANVLTFGAGSRLTVL.

This chain joins TRBV7-8 and TRBJ2-1; 9 bases line up with TRBD2. This CDR3 has 16 residues. The J segment lost 7 bases and the V segment lost 3 bases, leaving 10 bases of the junction unmatched. The germline CDR1 and CDR2 sequences are SGHVS and FQNEAQ. The CDR3 here is CASSFRGRTSENEQFF. CDR3 coding DNA: TGTGCCAGCAGCTTTCGGGGGCGGACTAGCGAGAATGAGCAGTTCTTC. The entire variable domain, with the rest obtained from reference TRBV7-8 and TRBJ2-1, is as follows: GAGVSQSPRYKVAKRGQDVALRCDPISGHVSLFWYQQALGQGPEFLTYFQNEAQLDKSGLPSDRFFAERPEGSVSTLKIQRTQQEDSAVYLCASSFRGRTSENEQFFGPGTRLTVL.

The V and J genes are TRBV4-1 and TRBJ2-1, with 9 bases that match TRBD2. The CDR3 has 14 residues. CDR1 is MGHRA, CDR2 YSYEKL, per germline. Trimming took 0 bases from V and 14 from J; bases not matched to a gene: 8. The CDR3 DNA is TGCGCCAGCAGCCAAGATGGGCTAGCGGGGAAGGAGTTCTTC. It translates to CASSQDGLAGKEFF.

The chain has TRBV6-1 and TRBJ1-1, with TRBD1 identical over 9 bases. J lost 5 bases, V lost 4 bases, and 8 bases had no gene match. The germline V gene encodes CDR1 MNHNS and CDR2 SASEGT. The CDR3 covers 15 residues. CDR3 bases: TGTGCCAGCAGTGGCCGGGACAGGGTCGGAACTGAAGCTTTCTTT. It specifies CASSGRDRVGTEAFF.

V and J are TRBV6-5 and TRBJ2-7; D perhaps matches TRBD2 (6 bases). V was pared by 5 bases and J by 8 bases, with 13 bases between. The CDR3 totals 12 residues. Per the germline V gene, CDR1 is MNHEY and CDR2 is SVGAGI. The CDR3 DNA follows: TGTGCCAGCAGTGGGACTGCGGGGCAGCAGTACTTC. Amino acids: CASSGTAGQQYF.

The chain employs TRBV2 and TRBJ1-2; D gene uncertain. The CDR3 consists of 13 residues. Germline V gene lookup returns CDR1 SNHLY and CDR2 FYNNEI. Trimming shortened V by 8 bases and J by 8 bases, and 18 bases separated the two germline ends. The DNA for the CDR3 is TGTGCCAGCTCCAGCCTGGGAGGCGGGGGCTACACCTTC. Its protein is CASSSLGGGGYTF.

The chain is built from TRBV10-3 and TRBJ1-2; 7 bases are shared with TRBD1. The CDR3 contains 13 residues. Trimming took 6 bases from V and 6 from J; bases not matched to a gene: 7. Per the germline V gene, CDR1 is ENHRY and CDR2 is SYGVKD. The CDR3 region is CAISIDRENGYTF. CDR3 bases: TGTGCCATCAGCATAGACAGGGAGAATGGCTACACCTTC.

This clone was recorded once. In DNA, the CDR3 is TGTGCCAGCAGCTTGGCGGGGGGCCCGAACACTGAAGCTTTCTTT. This encodes CASSLAGGPNTEAFF. The genes are TRBV5-4 and TRBJ1-1, with D perhaps TRBD1 (6 bases). The CDR3 contains 15 residues. V shed 0 bases and J shed 1 base, with 10 bases lying between them. Germline CDR1 SGHNT, CDR2 YYREEE (reference sequence).

V gene TRBV19 combines with J gene TRBJ2-2, with 11 bases identical to TRBD2. V dropped 2 bases and J dropped 0; count of bases not matched to a gene: 5. The CDR3 loop spans 18 amino acids. Germline V gene sequence: CDR1 LNHDA, CDR2 SQIVND (reference sequence). The CDR3 region is CASSISLTSGTNTGELFF. The CDR3 DNA reads TGTGCCAGTAGTATATCCCTGACTAGCGGGACGAACACCGGGGAGCTGTTTTTT.

The chain uses TRBV19 and TRBJ2-7, with 11 bases that match TRBD2. V shed 3 bases and J 6 bases; nucleotides not matched to a gene: 4. Germline V gives CDR1 LNHDA, CDR2 SQIVND (reference sequence). The CDR3 sequence is 14 residues long. The chain's CDR3 is CASSIASGRIEQYF. In DNA, the CDR3 is TGTGCCAGTAGTATTGCTAGCGGGAGGATCGAGCAGTACTTC.

The table lists this clone with a few counts. V is TRBV25-1 and J is TRBJ1-1; D possibly corresponds to TRBD1 (5 bases). With 1 base removed from V and 0 bases from J, the gap between germline ends came to 12 bases. Germline V lookup: CDR1 MGHDK, CDR2 SYGVNS. There are 16 residues in the CDR3. The CDR3 region is CASSESGAGMNTEAFF. CDR3 in DNA: TGTGCCAGCAGTGAATCTGGGGCAGGGATGAACACTGAAGCTTTCTTT. The variable domain in full, with the rest retrieved from reference TRBV25-1 and TRBJ1-1, is EADIYQTPRYLVIGTGKKITLECSQTMGHDKMYWYQQDPGMELHLIHYSYGVNSTEKGDLSSESTVSRIRTEHFPLTLESARPSHTSQYLCASSESGAGMNTEAFFGQGTRLTVV.

The V gene is TRBV9, the J gene TRBJ2-7; 7 bases are a match to TRBD2. Germline loops: CDR1 SGDLS, CDR2 YYNGEE. V gave up 4 bases and J gave up 2 bases; unmatched junction bases: 9. This CDR3 is built from 15 residues. CDR3 region: CASSPRMAGAYEQYF. As DNA, the CDR3 is TGTGCCAGCAGCCCTCGAATGGCGGGGGCCTACGAGCAGTACTTC.

The genes are TRBV9 and TRBJ1-1; 11 bases map to TRBD1. The CDR3 spans 16 residues. V lost 3 bases and J lost 6; bases outside the gene matches: 10. Germline lookup yields CDR1 SGDLS and CDR2 YYNGEE. The CDR3 protein is CASSGGQGGTLAEAFF. The DNA for the CDR3 is TGTGCCAGCAGCGGGGGACAGGGGGGAACACTGGCTGAAGCTTTCTTT.

The V call is TRBV2, the J call TRBJ2-5, with 9 positions matching TRBD2. Germline V lookup: CDR1 SNHLY, CDR2 FYNNEI. V shed 7 bases, J shed 2 bases, and the junction held 14 bases outside the gene matches. The CDR3 totals 17 residues. The CDR3: CASTSGRGGRSQETQYF. CDR3 bases: TGTGCCAGCACATCTGGGCGGGGGGGCCGGAGTCAAGAGACCCAGTACTTC.

This chain links TRBV4-1 with TRBJ1-6; D gene ambiguous. CDR3 length equals 19 residues. Per the germline V gene, CDR1 is MGHRA and CDR2 is YSYEKL. V gave up 1 base and J gave up 0 bases, with 16 bases separating them. In nucleotides, the CDR3 is TGCGCCAGCAGCCAAGGCACAGAACTGATACACTCCTATAATTCACCCCTCCACTTT. Translation: CASSQGTELIHSYNSPLHF.

The chain joins TRBV30 to TRBJ1-5, with 11 positions matching TRBD1. The germline CDR1 and CDR2 sequences are GTSNPN and SVGIG (reference sequence). V shed 2 bases, J shed 8 bases, and the junction held 11 bases outside the gene matches. The CDR3 is 16 residues long. CDR3 sequence (DNA): TGTGCCTGGAGTACCAAAGGACAGGGGGCAAGAAAGCCCCAGCATTTT. Translating gives CAWSTKGQGARKPQHF.

The gene calls are TRBV6-5 and TRBJ1-1, with 9 bases aligning to TRBD1. The junction had 11 bases not matched to a gene; V was cut back by 7 bases and J by 5 bases. The CDR3 has 15 residues. Germline V CDR1 and CDR2: MNHEY, SVGAGI. CDR3 loop: CASTPRGQGITEAFF. For the CDR3, the DNA is TGTGCCAGCACTCCAAGGGGACAGGGAATTACTGAAGCTTTCTTT.